The rows below give T cell receptor beta chains drawn from one sample of a study of PD-L1 blockade in urothelial cancer. The repertoire was sequenced with immunoSEQ multiplex PCR; TCRdb's copy has only in-frame clones and lacks some. The table includes tens of thousands of clones, around 84% detected once. This sample comprised PBMCs, obtained around atezolizumab (anti-PD-L1) treatment. All receptors come from a man between 65 and 80 years old with urothelial cancer. The CDR3 runs from the conserved cysteine through the conserved F or W.

cdr3_aa	v_call	j_call	cdr3_length
CASSLTTGGAWNQPQHF	TRBV7-2	TRBJ1-5	17
CASSSGGQKQFF	TRBV5-6	TRBJ2-1	12
CASSLIAVAEQYF	TRBV5-6	TRBJ2-7	13
CAWSEGGDTQYF	TRBV30	TRBJ2-3	12
CASSPGLAGGPTDTQYF	TRBV11-3	TRBJ2-3	17
CASRTHRGRNTEAFF	TRBV11-1	TRBJ1-1	15
CASSQGGAIPANTGELFF	TRBV4-2	TRBJ2-2	18
CASRRDSQPQHF	TRBV6-1	TRBJ1-5	12
CASSRSGLAGIPSYEQYF	TRBV13	TRBJ2-7	18
CASSLGHGGRRTGELFF	TRBV7-9	TRBJ2-2	17
CASSLGRGRGGYTF	TRBV7-8	TRBJ1-2	14
CASSPRVSLVETQYF	TRBV5-1	TRBJ2-5	15
CRLAGGPFYNEQFF	TRBV19	TRBJ2-1	14
CSVVWVGGYGELFF	TRBV29-1	TRBJ2-2	14
CASEPEGEGYTF	TRBV2	TRBJ1-2	12
CASRKTGTDFAFF	TRBV19	TRBJ2-1	13
CAWSTGSSTGELFF	TRBV30	TRBJ2-2	14
CAATAEWAEAFF	TRBV28	TRBJ1-1	12
CASRRTPANEKLFF	TRBV5-1	TRBJ1-4	14
CASSQGAENSYEQYF	TRBV18	TRBJ2-7	15